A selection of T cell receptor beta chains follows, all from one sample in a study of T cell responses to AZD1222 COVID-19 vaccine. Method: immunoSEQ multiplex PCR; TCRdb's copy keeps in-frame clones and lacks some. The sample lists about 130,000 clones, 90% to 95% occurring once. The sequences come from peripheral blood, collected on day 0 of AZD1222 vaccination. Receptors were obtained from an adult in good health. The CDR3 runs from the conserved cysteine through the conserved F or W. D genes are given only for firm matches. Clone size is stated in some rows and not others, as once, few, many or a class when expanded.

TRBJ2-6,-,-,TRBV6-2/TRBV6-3,CASSYNSGANVLTF,TGTGCCAGCAGTTACAACTCTGGGGCCAACGTCCTGACTTTC
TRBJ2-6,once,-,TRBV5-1,CASSGLAGANVLTF,TGCGCCAGCAGTGGTTTAGCTGGGGCCAACGTCCTGACTTTC
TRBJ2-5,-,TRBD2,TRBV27,CASSSGLAAETQYF,TGTGCCAGCAGTTCGGGACTAGCAGCAGAGACCCAGTACTTC
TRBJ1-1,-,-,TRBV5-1,CASRLNTEAFF,TGCGCCAGCCGCCTGAACACTGAAGCTTTCTTT
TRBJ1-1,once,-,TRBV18,CASSPRLPGQGTEAFF,TGTGCCAGCTCACCACGGCTCCCAGGGCAGGGCACTGAAGCTTTCTTT
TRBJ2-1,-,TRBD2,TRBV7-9,CASSLRPNRGEDEQFF,TGTGCCAGCAGCTTAAGGCCCAATCGGGGGGAGGATGAGCAGTTCTTC
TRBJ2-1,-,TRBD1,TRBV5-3,CARSKGTGAFTYNEQFF,TGTGCCAGAAGCAAAGGGACAGGGGCCTTCACCTACAATGAGCAGTTCTTC
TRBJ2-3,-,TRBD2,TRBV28,CASRYSGESTDTQYF,TGTGCCAGCAGATATAGCGGGGAGAGCACAGATACGCAGTATTTT
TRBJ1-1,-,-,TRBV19,CASVWENTEAFF,TGTGCCAGCGTCTGGGAGAACACTGAAGCTTTCTTT
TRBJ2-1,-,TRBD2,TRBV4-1,CASSSGGGLNEQFF,TGCGCCAGCAGTTCGGGGGGAGGCCTTAATGAGCAGTTCTTC
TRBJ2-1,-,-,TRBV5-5,CASSLEGSSYNEQFF,TGTGCCAGCAGCTTGGAGGGCAGCTCCTACAATGAGCAGTTCTTC
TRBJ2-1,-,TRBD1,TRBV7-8,CASSARDSQQYNEQFF,TGTGCCAGCAGCGCCCGGGACAGCCAACAGTACAATGAGCAGTTCTTC
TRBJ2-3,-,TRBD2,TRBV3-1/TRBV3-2,CASSGRGTDTQYF,TGTGCCAGCAGCGGGAGGGGCACAGATACGCAGTATTTT
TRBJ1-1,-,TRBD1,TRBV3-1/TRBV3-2,CASSQGPGGSEAFF,TGTGCCAGCAGCCAAGGCCCAGGGGGCTCTGAAGCTTTCTTT
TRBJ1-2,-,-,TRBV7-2,CASSLVRIYGYTF,TGTGCCAGCAGCTTAGTCCGGATTTATGGCTACACCTTC
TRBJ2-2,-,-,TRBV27,CASSLSFSLTGELFF,TGTGCCAGCAGTTTATCTTTTAGCCTCACCGGGGAGCTGTTTTTT
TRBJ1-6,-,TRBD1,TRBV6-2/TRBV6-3,CASSYSTTGAPLHF,TGTGCCAGCAGTTACTCGACGACAGGGGCACCCCTCCACTTT
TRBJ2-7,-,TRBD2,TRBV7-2,CASSPTSGAYEQYF,TGTGCCAGCAGCCCGACTAGCGGGGCCTACGAGCAGTACTTC
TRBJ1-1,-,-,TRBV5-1,CASSLLMGGDTEAFF,TGCGCCAGCAGCTTGCTGATGGGGGGTGATACTGAAGCTTTCTTT
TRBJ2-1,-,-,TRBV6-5,CASMLITRKDEQFF,TGTGCCAGCATGTTAATTACTAGGAAGGATGAGCAGTTCTTC
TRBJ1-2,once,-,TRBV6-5,CASSRQARTASGYTF,TGTGCCAGCAGTCGCCAGGCCAGAACCGCTTCCGGCTACACCTTC
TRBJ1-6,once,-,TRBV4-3,CASSQAEGWNSPLHF,TGCGCCAGCAGCCAAGCAGAAGGCTGGAATTCACCCCTCCACTTT
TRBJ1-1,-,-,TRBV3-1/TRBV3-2,CASSQARVNTEAFF,TGTGCCAGCAGCCAAGCCCGGGTGAACACTGAAGCTTTCTTT
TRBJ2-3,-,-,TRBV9,CASSLTRVQPIGTDTQYF,TGTGCCAGCAGCCTCACAAGGGTACAGCCAATAGGCACAGATACGCAGTATTTT
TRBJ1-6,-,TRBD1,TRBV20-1,CSASPTGDYSPLHF,TGCAGTGCTAGTCCGACAGGGGATTATTCACCCCTCCACTTT
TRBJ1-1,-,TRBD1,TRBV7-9,CASSFTYRGGDTEAFF,TGTGCCAGCAGCTTCACCTACAGGGGTGGCGACACTGAAGCTTTCTTT
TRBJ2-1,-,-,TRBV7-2,CASSPKARSSYNEQFF,TGTGCCAGCAGCCCCAAGGCAAGGAGCTCCTACAATGAGCAGTTCTTC
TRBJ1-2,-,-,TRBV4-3,CASSQTFPGAEYGYTF,TGCGCCAGCAGCCAGACCTTTCCGGGGGCGGAATATGGCTACACCTTC
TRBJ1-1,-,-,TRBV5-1,CASSSRAGRAEAFF,TGCGCCAGCAGCTCGAGAGCTGGGCGGGCTGAAGCTTTCTTT
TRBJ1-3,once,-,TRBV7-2,CASSYMTVSSGNTIYF,TGTGCCAGCAGCTATATGACCGTGAGCTCTGGAAACACCATATATTTT
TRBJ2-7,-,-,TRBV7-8,CASSFWTDLSYEQYF,TGTGCCAGCAGCTTTTGGACAGACCTCTCCTACGAGCAGTACTTC
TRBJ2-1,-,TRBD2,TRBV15,CATSREWGRDYNEQFF,TGTGCCACCAGCAGAGAATGGGGGAGGGATTACAATGAGCAGTTCTTC
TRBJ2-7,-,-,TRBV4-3,CASSQDPGVGRTYEQYF,TGCGCCAGCAGCCAAGATCCTGGTGTAGGGCGAACCTACGAGCAGTACTTC
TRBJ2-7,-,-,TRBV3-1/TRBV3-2,CASSQDVGLLYEQYF,TGTGCCAGCAGCCAAGATGTCGGACTTCTATACGAGCAGTACTTC
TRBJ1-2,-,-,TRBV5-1,CASSIPGTEDYGYTF,TGCGCCAGCAGCATACCCGGGACGGAGGACTATGGCTACACCTTC
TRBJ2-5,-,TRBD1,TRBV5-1,CASSRRTGEETQYF,TGCGCCAGCAGCCGCCGGACAGGGGAAGAGACCCAGTACTTC
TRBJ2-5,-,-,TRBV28,CASSILTEVQYQETQYF,TGTGCCAGCAGTATCCTAACAGAGGTTCAGTACCAAGAGACCCAGTACTTC
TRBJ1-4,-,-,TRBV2,CASSDPNEKLFF,TGTGCCAGCAGTGATCCGAATGAAAAACTGTTTTTT
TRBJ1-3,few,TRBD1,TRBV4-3,CASSQSGGTGGNTIYF,TGCGCCAGCAGCCAGAGTGGAGGGACAGGAGGAAACACCATATATTTT
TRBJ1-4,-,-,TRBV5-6,CASSSLSGAANEKLFF,TGTGCCAGCAGCTCACTCTCGGGGGCGGCTAATGAAAAACTGTTTTTT
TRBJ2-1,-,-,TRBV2,CASGRLSSYNEQFF,TGTGCCAGCGGCCGTCTTAGCTCCTACAATGAGCAGTTCTTC
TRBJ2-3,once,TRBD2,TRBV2,CASRRAGGPLDTQYF,TGTGCCAGCAGGCGCGCGGGGGGGCCCTTAGATACGCAGTATTTT
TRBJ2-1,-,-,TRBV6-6,CASSPQSGGEQFF,TGTGCCAGCAGTCCTCAGTCTGGGGGTGAGCAGTTCTTC
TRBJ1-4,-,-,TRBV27,CASSLQGAEKLFF,TGTGCCAGCAGTTTACAGGGCGCGGAAAAACTGTTTTTT
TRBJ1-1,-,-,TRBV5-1,CASSLPQGTEAFF,TGCGCCAGCAGCTTGCCGCAGGGCACTGAAGCTTTCTTT
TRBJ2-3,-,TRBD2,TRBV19,CASSRIAGASIVGTDTQYF,TGTGCCAGTAGTAGAATAGCGGGGGCAAGCATAGTAGGCACAGATACGCAGTATTTT
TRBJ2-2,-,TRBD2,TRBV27,CASRLAGGTGELFF,TGTGCCAGCAGGCTAGCGGGGGGAACCGGGGAGCTGTTTTTT
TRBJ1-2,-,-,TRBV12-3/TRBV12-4,CASSGMDYGYTF,TGTGCCAGCAGTGGGATGGACTATGGCTACACCTTC
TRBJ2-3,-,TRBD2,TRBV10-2,CASRVQRGGTDTQYF,TGCGCCAGCCGGGTCCAGCGGGGGGGCACAGATACGCAGTATTTT